This entry describes one TCR beta chain. This CDR3 is also generated by other DNA sequences in the sample. The data are from a study of blood T cell repertoires in COVID-19. Turning to the study itself: Italy, Spain and the United States were the sources of the convalescent and acute COVID-19 samples. The analysed material was cDNA or gDNA that came from T cells, B-cell-depleted T cells, or PBMCs.

This CDR3 has 13 residues. V was shortened by 3 bases and J by 1 base, with 6 bases between the two germline ends. Germline lookup yields CDR1 SGHNT and CDR2 YENEEA. In the source study's methods: Estimates of nucleated cell counts were drawn from the amplification of reference gene primers. Using immunoSEQ multiplex PCR, the repertoire was profiled, and TCRdb retains in-frame clones only, with some absent. Clonal size and the V and J genes are those of that table, whereas D and trimming came from the DNA. The profile shows 35,000 to 40,000 clones, approximately 87% of them singletons. This receptor was obtained from a man between 70 and 80 years old with acute or convalescent COVID-19. Sequencing used peripheral blood. The gene calls are TRBV11-3 and TRBJ2-5, with a weak D call TRBD2 (5 bases). The DNA of the CDR3 is TGTGCCAGCAGCTTGGGGAGCCAAGAGACCCAGTACTTC. It specifies CASSLGSQETQYF.